The rows below give T cell receptor beta chains drawn from one sample of a study of blood T cell repertoires in COVID-19. Profiled with immunoSEQ multiplex PCR; TCRdb holds only in-frame clones, not every one. Of hundreds of thousands of clones listed, about nine tenths are singletons. The material sequenced was peripheral blood. The receptors shown here come from a woman between 50 and 59 years old with COVID-19, enrolled during active disease. Each CDR3 is given with its conserved first and last residue. D genes are given only for firm matches. Not every row has a clone size; where given, it reads once, few, many or a size class.

>.|.|TRBV20-1|TRBJ2-3
TGCAGTGCTAGGAACGGAGATACGCAGTATTTT
CSARNGDTQYF
>.|.|TRBV6-1|TRBJ1-1
TGTGCCAGCAGTGAAGTTGGGGAGACGTGGGCTGAAGCTTTCTTT
CASSEVGETWAEAFF
>.|.|TRBV7-9|TRBJ1-1
TGTGCCAGCAGCTTGTTGAGGACAGCGAACACTGAAGCTTTCTTT
CASSLLRTANTEAFF
>.|TRBD2|TRBV7-2|TRBJ2-5
TGTGCCAGCAGCAGGACTAGCGGGGGGGCCCAAGAGACCCAGTACTTC
CASSRTSGGAQETQYF
>.|TRBD1|TRBV6-1|TRBJ2-7
TGTGCCAGCAGTGAATGGACAGGGGACTACTACGAGCAGTACTTC
CASSEWTGDYYEQYF
>.|TRBD1|TRBV20-1|TRBJ1-2
TGCAGTGCTAGTAGGACAGGGGGAAATGGCTACACCTTC
CSASRTGGNGYTF
>.|TRBD1|TRBV12-3/TRBV12-4|TRBJ1-1
TGTGCCAGCAGTCCCGGGACAGGGTATTCTTTCTTT
CASSPGTGYSFF
>.|.|TRBV7-8|TRBJ1-3
TGTGCCAGCAGCTTCGGGAGGGGAAACACCATATATTTT
CASSFGRGNTIYF
>.|TRBD2|TRBV2|TRBJ2-7
TGTGCCAGCAGTGAAGAGCGGGGGCGTACCTACGAGCAGTACTTC
CASSEERGRTYEQYF
>.|TRBD1|TRBV30|TRBJ1-1
TGTGCCTGGAATAGGCAGGGACCAGGGGGCACTGAAGCTTTCTTT
CAWNRQGPGGTEAFF
>.|.|TRBV3-1/TRBV3-2|TRBJ1-6
TGTGCCAGCAGCCCTGGGGGAGGTGAGTCACCCCTCCACTTT
CASSPGGGESPLHF
>.|.|TRBV30|TRBJ1-6
TGTGCCTGGAGTGTAGGATCGGGATATAATTCACCCCTCCACTTT
CAWSVGSGYNSPLHF
>.|.|TRBV24-1|TRBJ2-1
TGTGCCACCAGTGACAGGGCCCCTCCGAATGAGCAGTTCTTC
CATSDRAPPNEQFF
>.|.|TRBV6-5|TRBJ1-1
TGTGCCAGCAGTCTAATTGACAGGAACACTGAAGCTTTCTTT
CASSLIDRNTEAFF
>.|.|TRBV27|TRBJ1-1
TGTGCCAGCAGTCCCCCGACGGGTGAAGCTTTCTTT
CASSPPTGEAFF
>once|.|TRBV30|TRBJ1-1
TGTGCCTGGAGTCGAATCGGAGGTAGAGGCAAAGCTTTCTTT
CAWSRIGGRGKAFF
>.|TRBD1|TRBV10-2|TRBJ1-2
TGCGCCAGCAGTCCGACAGGGGCCAACTATGGCTACACCTTC
CASSPTGANYGYTF
>.|TRBD1|TRBV4-2|TRBJ1-2
TGTGCCAGCAGCCTAGGGACAGGGCACTACACCTTC
CASSLGTGHYTF
>once|.|TRBV6-2/TRBV6-3|TRBJ1-3
TGTGCCAGCAGTATTAACCGACAGATGAGCTCTGGAAACACCATATATTTT
CASSINRQMSSGNTIYF
>.|.|TRBV3-1/TRBV3-2|TRBJ1-2
TGTGCCAGCAGCCCCACGGAGGCGGGGCGAGGTGGCTACACCTTC
CASSPTEAGRGGYTF
>.|.|TRBV30|TRBJ1-2
TGTGCCTGTTACGGCTGGAGGAATGGCTACACCTTC
CACYGWRNGYTF
>.|.|TRBV6-6|TRBJ1-6
TGTGCCAGCAGTTACTCGGTGGCAGGGTCGACACCCCTCCACTTT
CASSYSVAGSTPLHF
>.|TRBD2|TRBV25-1|TRBJ2-3
TGTGCCAGCAGTGAATGGGAGGGCACGCAGTATTTT
CASSEWEGTQYF
>.|TRBD1|TRBV10-1|TRBJ1-3
TGCGCCAGCCTAACAGGGGAGGGAAACACCATATATTTT
CASLTGEGNTIYF
>.|.|TRBV7-9|TRBJ2-4
TGTGCCAGCAGCTTTAGACCCGGACAGACAGCAGAAAACATTCAGTACTTC
CASSFRPGQTAENIQYF
>.|TRBD1|TRBV3-1/TRBV3-2|TRBJ1-2
TGTGCCAGCAGCCCCGGGACAGGGGGTGGCTATGGCTACACCTTC
CASSPGTGGGYGYTF
>.|TRBD1|TRBV5-1|TRBJ2-1
TGCGCCAGCAGCGGTACAGGGGTTGTTGAGCAGTTCTTC
CASSGTGVVEQFF
>.|.|TRBV5-1|TRBJ2-5
TGCGCCAGCAGCTTGGGGCAAGGGGGTCAAGAGACCCAGTACTTC
CASSLGQGGQETQYF
>.|.|TRBV10-3|TRBJ1-1
TGTGCCATCAGTGAGTCTAGGCGGAGCCCGAACACTGAAGCTTTCTTT
CAISESRRSPNTEAFF
>.|TRBD1|TRBV5-1|TRBJ1-2
TGCGCCAGCAGCTTGGGAGGGGGCGATGGCTACACCTTC
CASSLGGGDGYTF
>.|.|TRBV24-1|TRBJ2-5
TGTGCCACCAGTGATCCGTCGAAGAGCTCGGAGACCCAGTACTTC
CATSDPSKSSETQYF
>.|.|TRBV19|TRBJ1-5
TGTGCCAGTAGTAATGACAGGAAAGATCAGCCCCAGCATTTT
CASSNDRKDQPQHF
>.|.|TRBV2|TRBJ2-7
TGTGCCAGCAGTGTCACATTCTACGAGCAGTACTTC
CASSVTFYEQYF
>.|TRBD1|TRBV15|TRBJ1-2
TGTGCCACCAGCAAAGGACAGGGGGCGCGCGGCTACACCTTC
CATSKGQGARGYTF
>.|TRBD2|TRBV4-1|TRBJ2-1
TGCGCCAGCAGCCAAGAAGATAACGGGGGGGCCGGGAATGAGCAGTTCTTC
CASSQEDNGGAGNEQFF
>.|TRBD1|TRBV12-5|TRBJ1-5
TGTGCTAGTGGTTTGGTATTCGGGACAGGGTGCCAGCCCCAGCATTTT
CASGLVFGTGCQPQHF
>.|.|TRBV28|TRBJ1-2
TGTGCCAGCAGTTTCCCCCCTCCAGGGGTTGGCTACACCTTC
CASSFPPPGVGYTF
>.|.|TRBV21-1|TRBJ1-1
TGTGCCAGCAGCAAATCTGGACAGGGGTTGGGCACTGAAGCTTTCTTT
CASSKSGQGLGTEAFF
>.|.|TRBV6-5|TRBJ2-2
TGTGCCACCTCGCGGGGCTGGAACACCGGGGAGCTGTTTTTT
CATSRGWNTGELFF
>.|TRBD1|TRBV19|TRBJ2-1
TGTGCCAGTAGTAGAGGGACAGGGGCTAGCAATGAGCAGTTCTTC
CASSRGTGASNEQFF
>.|.|TRBV5-4|TRBJ1-1
TGTGCCAGCAGCCCAGGAGCAGGGATCGCTGAAGCTTTCTTT
CASSPGAGIAEAFF
>.|.|TRBV10-3|TRBJ2-7
TGTGCCATCAGTGAGCGCGGGACAGTTCGGTACGAGCAGTACTTC
CAISERGTVRYEQYF